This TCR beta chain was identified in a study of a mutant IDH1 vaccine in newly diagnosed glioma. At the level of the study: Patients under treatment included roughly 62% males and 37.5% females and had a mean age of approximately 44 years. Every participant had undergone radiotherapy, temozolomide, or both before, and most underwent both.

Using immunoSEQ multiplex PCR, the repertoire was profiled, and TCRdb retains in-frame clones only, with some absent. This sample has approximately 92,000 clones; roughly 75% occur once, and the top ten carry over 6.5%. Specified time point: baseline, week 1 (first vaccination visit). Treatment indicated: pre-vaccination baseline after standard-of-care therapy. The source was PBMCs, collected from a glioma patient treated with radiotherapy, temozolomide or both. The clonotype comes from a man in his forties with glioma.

CDR3 DNA: TGTGCCAGCAGCTTGCTGGGGAGGGGAGGAGAAAAACTGTTTTTT. Translated: CASSLLGRGGEKLFF. The chain joins TRBV7-2 to TRBJ1-4; D is possibly TRBD1 (5 bases). Trimming shortened V by 3 bases and J by 8 bases, and 16 bases separated the two germline ends. Germline lookup yields CDR1 SGHTA and CDR2 FQGNSA. This CDR3 has 15 residues.